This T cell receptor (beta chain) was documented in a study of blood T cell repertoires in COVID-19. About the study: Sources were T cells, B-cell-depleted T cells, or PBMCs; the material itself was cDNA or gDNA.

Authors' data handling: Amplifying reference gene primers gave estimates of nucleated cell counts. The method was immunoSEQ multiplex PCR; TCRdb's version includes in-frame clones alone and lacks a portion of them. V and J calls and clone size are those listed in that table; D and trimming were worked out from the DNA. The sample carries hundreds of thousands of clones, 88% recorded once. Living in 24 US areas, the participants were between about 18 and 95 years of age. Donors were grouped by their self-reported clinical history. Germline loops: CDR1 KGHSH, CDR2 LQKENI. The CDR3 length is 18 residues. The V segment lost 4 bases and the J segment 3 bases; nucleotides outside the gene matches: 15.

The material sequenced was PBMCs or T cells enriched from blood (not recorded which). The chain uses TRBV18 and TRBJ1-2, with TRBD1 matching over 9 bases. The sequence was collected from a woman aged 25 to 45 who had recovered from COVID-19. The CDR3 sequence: CASSRGQGLGSVDYGYTF. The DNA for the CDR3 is TGTGCCAGCTCACGCGGACAGGGGTTAGGTTCGGTAGACTATGGCTACACCTTC.